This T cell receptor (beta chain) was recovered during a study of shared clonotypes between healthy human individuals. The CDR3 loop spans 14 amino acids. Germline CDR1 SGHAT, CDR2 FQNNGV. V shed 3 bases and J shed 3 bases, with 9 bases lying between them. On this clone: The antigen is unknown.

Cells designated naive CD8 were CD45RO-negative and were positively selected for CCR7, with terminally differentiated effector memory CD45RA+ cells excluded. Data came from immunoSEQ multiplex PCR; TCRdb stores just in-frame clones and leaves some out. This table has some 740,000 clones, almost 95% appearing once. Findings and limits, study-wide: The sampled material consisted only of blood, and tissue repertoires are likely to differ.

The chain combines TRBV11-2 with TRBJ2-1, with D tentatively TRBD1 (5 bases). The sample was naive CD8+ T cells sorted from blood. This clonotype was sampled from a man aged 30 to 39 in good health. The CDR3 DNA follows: TGTGCCAGCAGCTTCAGACAGCTCTACAATGAGCAGTTCTTC. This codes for CASSFRQLYNEQFF.